A single sample is the source of the 7 T cell receptor beta chains below, sequenced in a study of identical twins. Each CDR3 protein gets one entry after TCRdb re-called the 5' RACE reads with MiXCR. The profile covers around 220,000 distinct CDR3 sequences, with roughly an eighth appearing a single time and approximately 8.2% taken by the ten largest. The sequenced sample consisted of memory (CD45RO+) T cells sorted from blood. The receptor source for this set is a woman under 30 in good health.

This clonotype is a singleton in its sample. A much larger clone lies one base from this, so it may be a read error. No conserved phenylalanine or tryptophan ends this CDR3, so it is likely a read error. The chain is built from TRBV12-3 or TRBV12-4 and TRBJ2-7, with D unresolved. Trimming stripped 9 bases from V and 0 bases from J, with 9 bases between. This CDR3 has 12 amino acids. The chain's CDR3 is CASAWSSYEQYL. The DNA for the CDR3 is TGTGCCAGTGCCTGGAGCTCCTACGAGCAGTACTTG.

This clonotype was counted at least ten times. J is TRBJ2-4 and V is TRBV28, with 10 bases that match TRBD2. The CDR3 extends over 16 amino acids. Unmatched junction bases numbered 3, after V lost 2 bases and J lost 2 bases. The germline CDR1 and CDR2 sequences are MDHEN and SYDVKM. CDR3 sequence (DNA): TGTGCCAGCAGTTTACTAGCGGGAGTTACCAAAAACATTCAGTACTTC. It codes for CASSLLAGVTKNIQYF.

This clonotype was picked up a small number of times. The rearrangement links TRBV2 to TRBJ2-5; weak D call: TRBD2 (5 bases). Trimming stripped 5 bases from V and 0 bases from J, with 7 bases between. Germline V lookup: CDR1 SNHLY, CDR2 FYNNEI. CDR3 length: 13 amino acids. CDR3 DNA sequence: TGTGCCAGCAGTACCGGGAACCAAGAGACCCAGTACTTC. It encodes CASSTGNQETQYF.

This clonotype was found a few times. This rearrangement joins TRBV7-3 to TRBJ2-1; maybe TRBD2 (5 bases). V was cut by 2 bases and J by 4 bases, with 12 bases left in between. The germline CDR1 and CDR2 sequences are SGHTA and FQGTGA. CDR3 length: 15 residues. This CDR3 is CASSLVGEPYNEQFF. For the CDR3, the DNA is TGTGCCAGCAGCTTAGTCGGGGAGCCTTACAATGAGCAGTTCTTC.

The V call is TRBV7-2, the J call TRBJ2-5; 7 bases are shared with TRBD1. V lost 4 bases, J lost 2 bases, and 7 bases stayed unmatched. Germline V gene lookup returns CDR1 SGHTA and CDR2 FQGNSA. The CDR3 is made up of 15 amino acids. The CDR3 DNA is TGTGCCAGCAGCTCGCAGGACAGGCGGCAAGAGACCCAGTACTTC. It translates to CASSSQDRRQETQYF.

This clonotype was recorded a few times. This chain connects TRBV7-9 to TRBJ2-5, with 9 nucleotides matching TRBD1. Germline V gene data show CDR1 as SEHNR and CDR2 as FQNEAQ (reference sequence). This CDR3 has 16 amino acids. V lost 4 bases and J lost 1; bases outside the gene matches: 7. CDR3 protein: CASSSTGGLVQETQYF. Written as DNA, the CDR3 is TGTGCCAGCAGCTCGACAGGGGGTTTGGTCCAAGAGACCCAGTACTTC.

The chain employs TRBV11-2 and TRBJ2-2; D is unresolved. The germline gives CDR1 SGHAT, CDR2 FQNNGV. This CDR3 region has 13 residues. Trimming removed 5 bases at V and 7 bases at J, with 11 bases between. The CDR3 bases are TGTGCCAGCAGCCCGACCCCGTTCGGGGAGCTGTTTTTT. Residues: CASSPTPFGELFF.